These 13 T cell receptor beta chains originate from one sample sequenced in a study of blood T cell repertoires in COVID-19. Sequenced by immunoSEQ multiplex PCR; TCRdb stores in-frame clones only, minus some. Of 100,000 to 150,000 clones listed, approximately 83% were seen once; the top ten hold 8.5% to 10%. Sequencing input: peripheral blood. The receptors were gathered from a middle-aged man with active or convalescent COVID-19.

The CDR3 DNA sequence: TGCAGTGCTAGTAGACCCCGGACAGGGGATATTAATGAGCAGTTCTTC. Protein product: CSASRPRTGDINEQFF. The chain links TRBV20-1 to TRBJ2-1, with 9 bases identical to TRBD1. The length of the CDR3 is 16 residues. Trimming cost V 3 bases and J 7 bases; bases outside gene matches: 13. Germline V gives CDR1 DFQATT, CDR2 SNEGSKA (reference sequence).

V gene TRBV6-5 combines with J gene TRBJ2-7; tentatively, D is TRBD2 (6 bases). This CDR3 region has 14 residues. Germline CDR1 MNHEY, CDR2 SVGAGI. V dropped 3 bases and J dropped 3 bases, with 12 bases sitting between them. The DNA for the CDR3 is TGTGCCAGCAGTTATGCGGGGATTAACTACGAGCAGTACTTC. Translated: CASSYAGINYEQYF.

CDR3: CSARVAEKLFF. CDR3 DNA: TGCAGTGCTAGAGTGGCTGAAAAACTGTTTTTT. The rearrangement links TRBV20-1 to TRBJ1-4; no clear D. Germline V CDR1 and CDR2: DFQATT, SNEGSKA (reference sequence). V was pared by 1 base and J by 7 bases, with 4 bases between. The CDR3 is 11 amino acids.

This chain connects TRBV6-5 to TRBJ2-6, with 8 bases fitting TRBD2. The ends lost 4 bases at V and 2 bases at J; junction bases unmatched: 1. The CDR3 sequence is 15 residues long. Germline loops: CDR1 MNHEY, CDR2 SVGAGI. The CDR3 region is CASSWREAGANVLTF. DNA for the CDR3: TGTGCCAGCAGTTGGCGGGAGGCTGGGGCCAACGTCCTGACTTTC.

This clone was detected a few times. The V gene is TRBV7-6, the J gene TRBJ1-3; no definite D call. Deletions cut 4 bases from V and 4 bases from J, with 14 bases between. Germline V CDR1 and CDR2: SGHVS, FNYEAQ. The CDR3 covers 15 residues. The CDR3 loop is CASSSPFQMGNTIYF. DNA for the CDR3: TGTGCCAGCAGCTCCCCCTTTCAGATGGGAAACACCATATATTTT.

The J gene is TRBJ2-5, the V gene TRBV19, with D possibly TRBD1 on 5 matching bases. CDR1 and CDR2 (germline): LNHDA, SQIVND (reference sequence). The germline V and J ends were trimmed by 3 bases and 0 bases, with 14 bases remaining between them. The CDR3 totals 16 residues. This CDR3 is CASSISRAADQETQYF. The CDR3 DNA is TGTGCCAGTAGTATTTCCAGGGCGGCAGACCAAGAGACCCAGTACTTC.

The chain carries TRBV24-1 and TRBJ2-2; TRBD2 is a possible D gene (6 bases). Trimming removed 3 bases at V and 7 bases at J, with 8 bases between. This CDR3 is built from 13 residues. Germline-derived CDR1 and CDR2 are KGHDR and SFDVKD. For the CDR3, the DNA is TGTGCCACCAGTGATGCGGGGTTCGGGGAGCTGTTTTTT. It specifies CATSDAGFGELFF.

This clone was counted a few times. CDR3 sequence (DNA): TGTGCCAGCAGCCGAGGACTAGCCGTAAGGGCCGGGGAGCTGTTTTTT. It yields the protein CASSRGLAVRAGELFF. The chain employs TRBV7-8 and TRBJ2-2; 8 bases agree with TRBD2. The CDR3 is 16 amino acids. Germline lookup yields CDR1 SGHVS and CDR2 FQNEAQ. V was clipped by 5 bases and J by 6 bases; unmatched bases: 11.

The chain joins TRBV30 to TRBJ1-5; D remains ambiguous. Per germline, CDR1 GTSNPN and CDR2 SVGIG (reference sequence). The CDR3 is 14 residues long. Trimming took off 2 bases at V and 0 bases at J, with 8 bases between the two ends. The CDR3 coding sequence is TGTGCCTGGAGTCGAGGTTATAGCAATCAGCCCCAGCATTTT. This encodes CAWSRGYSNQPQHF.

This chain joins TRBV6-4 and TRBJ1-6; D might be TRBD1 (6 bases). Germline assignment: CDR1 MRHNA and CDR2 SNTAGT. V was pared by 6 bases and J by 2 bases, with 14 bases between. This CDR3 contains 16 residues. CDR3 nucleotide sequence: TGTGCCAGCAGGTCGGGGGGGCGCCCCTATAATTCACCCCTCCACTTT. Amino acids: CASRSGGRPYNSPLHF.

The chain has TRBV5-1 and TRBJ2-5; a weak D match, TRBD2 (6 bases). Per germline, CDR1 SGHRS and CDR2 YFSETQ. Trimming took 5 bases from V and 4 from J, leaving 15 bases between them. This CDR3 is 14 amino acids long. The CDR3, as DNA: TGCGCCAGCAGTCTGGGATACGGGGGAGAGACCCAGTACTTC. This sequence encodes CASSLGYGGETQYF.

This clone was recorded once. V usage is TRBV9 and J usage is TRBJ2-2, with TRBD1 matching 10 bases. Trimming took 3 bases from V and 6 from J; bases not matched to a gene: 2. The CDR3 runs to 14 residues. Germline loops: CDR1 SGDLS, CDR2 YYNGEE. The DNA of the CDR3 is TGTGCCAGCAGCGGGACAGGGGGGGCCGGGGAGCTGTTTTTT. Translating it yields CASSGTGGAGELFF.

This clone was recorded once. The rearrangement joins TRBV3-1 (or the pseudogene TRBV3-2) to TRBJ1-4, with 8 bases matching TRBD1. Germline trimming cut 5 bases from V and 7 bases from J; bases unmatched to any gene: 9. Germline V lookup: CDR1 LGHDT, CDR2 YNNKEL (reference sequence). The CDR3 contains 15 residues. CDR3 in DNA: TGTGCCAGCAGCTTGCAACAGGGGGGACGTGAAAAACTGTTTTTT. Translation: CASSLQQGGREKLFF.